Each of the 5 T cell receptor beta chains below was sequenced from the same sample in a study of blood T cell repertoires in COVID-19. Libraries were prepared by immunoSEQ multiplex PCR; TCRdb keeps only in-frame clonotypes and omits some of them. Among 98,000 or so clones listed, approximately 83% were seen once. Sequenced input: peripheral blood. The source of these receptors is a woman aged 70 to 79 with acute or convalescent COVID-19.

This chain uses TRBV19 with TRBJ2-6; D gene uncertain. V gave up 5 bases and J gave up 2 bases, with 13 bases separating them. CDR1 and CDR2 (germline): LNHDA, SQIVND (reference sequence). The CDR3 loop spans 16 amino acids. The CDR3 DNA follows: TGTGCCAGTAGTCCCTGGGCCCGTACTGGGGCCAACGTCCTGACTTTC. Its protein is CASSPWARTGANVLTF. Looking up the rest from reference TRBV19 and TRBJ2-6 gives the full variable domain: DGGITQSPKYLFRKEGQNVTLSCEQNLNHDAMYWYRQDPGQGLRLIYYSQIVNDFQKGDIAEGYSVSREKKESFPLTVTSAQKNPTAFYLCASSPWARTGANVLTFGAGSRLTVL.

The J gene is TRBJ2-5, the V gene TRBV6-5; 9 positions agree with TRBD1. The CDR3 runs 15 residues. V shed 5 bases and J 5 bases; nucleotides not matched to a gene: 9. The germline V gene has CDR1 MNHEY and CDR2 SVGAGI. CDR3 region: CASSSNRGRGETQYF. As DNA, the CDR3 is TGTGCCAGCAGTAGTAACAGGGGGCGTGGGGAGACCCAGTACTTC.

The rearrangement joins TRBV27 to TRBJ2-6; 7 bases match TRBD1. Germline trimming cut 3 bases from V and 0 bases from J; bases unmatched to any gene: 20. CDR1 and CDR2 from the germline V gene are MNHEY and SMNVEV (reference sequence). There are 22 residues in the CDR3. The CDR3 DNA reads as TGTGCCAGCAGTTTTGGTCCTACCGGGACAGTAACAAGAGTCTCTGGGGCCAACGTCCTGACTTTC. Protein product: CASSFGPTGTVTRVSGANVLTF. The complete variable domain, with remaining parts taken from reference TRBV27 and TRBJ2-6, reads EAQVTQNPRYLITVTGKKLTVTCSQNMNHEYMSWYRQDPGLGLRQIYYSMNVEVTDKGDVPEGYKVSRKEKRNFPLILESPSPNQTSLYFCASSFGPTGTVTRVSGANVLTFGAGSRLTVL.

This chain joins TRBV7-2 and TRBJ2-7; unclear D gene. This CDR3 is 13 amino acids long. Trimming shortened V by 8 bases and J by 1 base, and 12 bases separated the two germline ends. Per germline, CDR1 SGHTA and CDR2 FQGNSA. The CDR3 region is CASSLLASYEQYV. Written as DNA, the CDR3 is TGTGCCAGCTCCTTACTCGCGTCCTACGAGCAGTACGTC.

J is TRBJ2-5 and V is TRBV29-1, with D possibly TRBD1 on 6 matching bases. The CDR3 is made up of 12 amino acids. Germline V gene sequence: CDR1 SQVTM, CDR2 ANQGSEA. The germline V and J ends were trimmed by 5 bases and 5 bases, with 12 bases remaining between them. The CDR3 spells CSVFGQLETQYF. The CDR3 DNA reads TGCAGCGTTTTTGGACAGCTGGAGACCCAGTACTTC.